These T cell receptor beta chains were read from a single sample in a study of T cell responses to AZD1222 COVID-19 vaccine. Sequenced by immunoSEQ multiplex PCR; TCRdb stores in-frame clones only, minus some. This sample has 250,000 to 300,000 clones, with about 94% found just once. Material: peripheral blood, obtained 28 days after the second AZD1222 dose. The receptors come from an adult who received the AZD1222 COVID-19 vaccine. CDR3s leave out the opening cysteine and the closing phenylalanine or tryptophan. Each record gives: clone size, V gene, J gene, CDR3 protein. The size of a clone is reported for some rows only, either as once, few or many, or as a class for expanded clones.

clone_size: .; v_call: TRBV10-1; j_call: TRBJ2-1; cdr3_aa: ASSGPSTSGGVALNEQF
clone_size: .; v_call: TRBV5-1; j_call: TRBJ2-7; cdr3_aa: ASSYEGAQAGSYEQY
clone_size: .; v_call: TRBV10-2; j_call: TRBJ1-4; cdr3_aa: ASSDLGIGTGDEKLF
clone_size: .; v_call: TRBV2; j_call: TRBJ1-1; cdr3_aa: ASRVNTEAF
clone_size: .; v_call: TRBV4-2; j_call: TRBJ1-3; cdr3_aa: ASSRDSGNTIY
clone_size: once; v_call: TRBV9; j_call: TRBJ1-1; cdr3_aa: ASSVNPGTGTEAF
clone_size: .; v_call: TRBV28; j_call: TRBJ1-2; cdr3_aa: ASGQNYGYT
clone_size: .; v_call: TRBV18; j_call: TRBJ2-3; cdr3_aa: ASSLRRSTDTQY
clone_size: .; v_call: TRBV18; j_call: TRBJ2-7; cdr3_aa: ASSDQTGGNYEQY
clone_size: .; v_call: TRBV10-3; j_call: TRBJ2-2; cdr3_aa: AISEGAGDTGELF
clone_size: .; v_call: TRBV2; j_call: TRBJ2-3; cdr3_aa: ASRGDSSTDTQY
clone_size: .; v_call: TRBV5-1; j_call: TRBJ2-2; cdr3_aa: ASSLTGEYTGELF
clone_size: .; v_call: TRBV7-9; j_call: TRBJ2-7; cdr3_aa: ASSPTSGYEQY
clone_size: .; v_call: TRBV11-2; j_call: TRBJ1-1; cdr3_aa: ASSLAGAEAF
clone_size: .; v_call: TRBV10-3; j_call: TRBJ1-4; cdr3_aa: AISGTPGQSREKLF
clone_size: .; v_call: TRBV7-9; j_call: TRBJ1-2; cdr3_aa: ASSLGDGYT
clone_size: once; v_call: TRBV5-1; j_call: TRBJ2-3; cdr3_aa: ASRTTNTQY
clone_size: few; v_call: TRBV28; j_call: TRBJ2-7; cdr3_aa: ASSFFGGSNEQY
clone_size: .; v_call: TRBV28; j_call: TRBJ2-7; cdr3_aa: ASSPPPGQGANEQY
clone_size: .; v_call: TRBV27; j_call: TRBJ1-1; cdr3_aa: ASSLVRGASETEAF
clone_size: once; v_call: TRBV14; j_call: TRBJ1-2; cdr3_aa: ASSQDIAYGYT
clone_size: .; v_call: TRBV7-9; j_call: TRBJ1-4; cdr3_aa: ASSLEEDKKLF
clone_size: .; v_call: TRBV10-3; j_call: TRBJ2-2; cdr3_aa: ATTPKAGGGNTGELF
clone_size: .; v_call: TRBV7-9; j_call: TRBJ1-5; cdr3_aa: ASSLNGDQPQH
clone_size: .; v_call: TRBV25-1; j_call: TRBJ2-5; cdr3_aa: ASSGPPRGGETQY
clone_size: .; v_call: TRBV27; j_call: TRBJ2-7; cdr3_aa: ASRKSRGGYEQY
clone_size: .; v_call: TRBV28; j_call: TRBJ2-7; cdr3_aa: ASSFPVSSYEQY
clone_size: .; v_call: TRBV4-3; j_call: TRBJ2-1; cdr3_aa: ASSLSSGIYNEQF
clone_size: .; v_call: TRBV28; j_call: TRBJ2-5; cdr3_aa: ASSYFKETQY
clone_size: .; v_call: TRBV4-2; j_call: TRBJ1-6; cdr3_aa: ASSQEPSSNSPLH
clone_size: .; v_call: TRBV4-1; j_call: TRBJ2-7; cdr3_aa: ASSQDQGNVYEQY
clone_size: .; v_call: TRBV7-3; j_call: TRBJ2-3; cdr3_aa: ASSPGTLRGDTQY
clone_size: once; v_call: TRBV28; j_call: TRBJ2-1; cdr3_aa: ASSLQGVYNEQF
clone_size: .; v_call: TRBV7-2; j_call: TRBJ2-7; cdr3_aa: ASSLWDISYEQY
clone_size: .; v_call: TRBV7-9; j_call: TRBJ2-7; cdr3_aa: ASAPLGSPLVQQY
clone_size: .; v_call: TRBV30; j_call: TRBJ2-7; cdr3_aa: AWSESGPYEQY
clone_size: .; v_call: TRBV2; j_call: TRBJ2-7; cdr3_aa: ASSGIAGPYEQY
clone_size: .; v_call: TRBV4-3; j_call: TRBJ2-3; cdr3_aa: ASSQDRTSTDTQY
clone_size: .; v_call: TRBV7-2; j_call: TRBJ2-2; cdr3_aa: ASSLRGNQMRAGELF
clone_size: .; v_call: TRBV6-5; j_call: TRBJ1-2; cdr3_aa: ASSYSGTGGGYT
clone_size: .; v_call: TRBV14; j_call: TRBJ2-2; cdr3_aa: ASSPRGSGELF
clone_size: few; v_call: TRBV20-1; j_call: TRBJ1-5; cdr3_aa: SASGRNQPQH
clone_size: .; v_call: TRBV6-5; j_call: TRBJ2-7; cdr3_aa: ASSPGPAEY
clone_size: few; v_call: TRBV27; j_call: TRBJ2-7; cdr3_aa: ASSSGTTTYEQY
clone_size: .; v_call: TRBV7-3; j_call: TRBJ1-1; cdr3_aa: ASSSSGGYTEAF
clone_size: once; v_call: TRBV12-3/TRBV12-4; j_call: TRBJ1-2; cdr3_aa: ASSLGVEGYT
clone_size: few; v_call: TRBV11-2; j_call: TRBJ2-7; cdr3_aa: ASSPILRQGAYEQY
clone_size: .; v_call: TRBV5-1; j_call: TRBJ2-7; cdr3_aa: ASSLGGGLAGSYEQY
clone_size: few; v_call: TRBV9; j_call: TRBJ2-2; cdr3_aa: ASSVARAWGIDTGELF
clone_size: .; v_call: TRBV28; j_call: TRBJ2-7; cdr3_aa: ASSFQAYEQY
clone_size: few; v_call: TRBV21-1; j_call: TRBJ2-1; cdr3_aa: ASSKALLLAEPFFYNEQF
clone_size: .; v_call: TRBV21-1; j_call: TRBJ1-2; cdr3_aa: ASSNKTGASYGYT
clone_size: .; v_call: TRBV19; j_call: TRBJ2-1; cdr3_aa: ASRVLASESYNEQF